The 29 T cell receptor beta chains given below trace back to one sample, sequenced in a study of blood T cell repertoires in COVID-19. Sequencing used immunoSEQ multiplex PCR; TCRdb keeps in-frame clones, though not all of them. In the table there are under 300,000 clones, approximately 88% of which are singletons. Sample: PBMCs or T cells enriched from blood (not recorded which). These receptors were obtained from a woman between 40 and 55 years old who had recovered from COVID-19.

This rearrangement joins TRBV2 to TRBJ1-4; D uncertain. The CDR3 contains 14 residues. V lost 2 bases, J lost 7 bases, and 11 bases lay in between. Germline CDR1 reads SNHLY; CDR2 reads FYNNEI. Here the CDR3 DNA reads TGTGCCAGCAGTGAAAGCCTAGGCGGTGAAAAACTGTTTTTT. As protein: CASSESLGGEKLFF.

This chain's CDR3 is CAWSVRGGADTQYF. The CDR3 DNA is TGTGCCTGGAGTGTACGCGGGGGGGCAGATACGCAGTATTTT. V gene TRBV30 combines with J gene TRBJ2-3; 9 positions agree with TRBD2. The CDR3 contains 14 residues. Germline V lookup: CDR1 GTSNPN, CDR2 SVGIG (reference sequence). V lost 0 bases and J lost 4; bases outside the gene matches: 2.

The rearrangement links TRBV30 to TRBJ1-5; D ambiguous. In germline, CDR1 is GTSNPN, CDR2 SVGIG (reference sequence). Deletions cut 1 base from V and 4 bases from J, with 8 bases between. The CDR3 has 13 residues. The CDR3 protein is CAWSGQMNQPQHF. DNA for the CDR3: TGTGCCTGGAGTGGCCAGATGAATCAGCCCCAGCATTTT.

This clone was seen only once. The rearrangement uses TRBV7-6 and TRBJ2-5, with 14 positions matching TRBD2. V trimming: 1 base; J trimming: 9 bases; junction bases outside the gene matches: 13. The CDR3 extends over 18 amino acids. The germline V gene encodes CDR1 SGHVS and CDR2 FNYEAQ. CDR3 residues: CASSLGRTSGGPAGAQYF. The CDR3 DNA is TGTGCCAGCAGCTTAGGACGGACTAGCGGGGGGCCCGCCGGGGCCCAGTACTTC.

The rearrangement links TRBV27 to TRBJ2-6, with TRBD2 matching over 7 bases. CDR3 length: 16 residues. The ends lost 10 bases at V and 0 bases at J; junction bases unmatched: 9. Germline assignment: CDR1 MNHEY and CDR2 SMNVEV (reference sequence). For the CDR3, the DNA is TGTGCCACCGCGGGGGAAGGAAGCTCTGGGGCCAACGTCCTGACTTTC. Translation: CATAGEGSSGANVLTF. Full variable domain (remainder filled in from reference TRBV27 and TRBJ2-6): EAQVTQNPRYLITVTGKKLTVTCSQNMNHEYMSWYRQDPGLGLRQIYYSMNVEVTDKGDVPEGYKVSRKEKRNFPLILESPSPNQTSLYFCATAGEGSSGANVLTFGAGSRLTVL.

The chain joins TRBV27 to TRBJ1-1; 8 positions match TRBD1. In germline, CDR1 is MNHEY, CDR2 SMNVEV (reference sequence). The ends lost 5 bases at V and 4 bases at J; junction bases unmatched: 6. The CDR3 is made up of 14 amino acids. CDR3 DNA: TGTGCCAGCAGTCCCGACAGGGGAGTCACTGAAGCTTTCTTT. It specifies CASSPDRGVTEAFF.

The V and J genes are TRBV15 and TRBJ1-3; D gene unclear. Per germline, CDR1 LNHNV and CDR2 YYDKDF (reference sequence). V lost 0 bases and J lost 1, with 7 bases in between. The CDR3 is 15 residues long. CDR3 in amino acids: CATSRELVSGNTIYF. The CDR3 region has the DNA TGTGCCACCAGCAGAGAACTAGTATCTGGAAACACCATATATTTT. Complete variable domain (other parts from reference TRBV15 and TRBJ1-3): DAMVIQNPRYQVTQFGKPVTLSCSQTLNHNVMYWYQQKSSQAPKLLFHYYDKDFNNEADTPDNFQSRRPNTSFCFLDIRSPGLGDTAMYLCATSRELVSGNTIYFGEGSWLTVV.

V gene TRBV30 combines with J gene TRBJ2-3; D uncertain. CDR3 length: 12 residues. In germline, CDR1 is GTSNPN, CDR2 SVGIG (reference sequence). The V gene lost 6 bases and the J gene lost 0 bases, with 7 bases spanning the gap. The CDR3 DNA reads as TGTGCCTGTTCTCTGAGCACAGATACGCAGTATTTT. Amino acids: CACSLSTDTQYF.

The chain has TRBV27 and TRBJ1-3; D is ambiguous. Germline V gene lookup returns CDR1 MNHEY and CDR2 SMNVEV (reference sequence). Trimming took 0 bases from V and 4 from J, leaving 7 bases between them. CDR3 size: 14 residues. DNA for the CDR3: TGTGCCAGCAGTTTATCCGGGAACGGAAACACCATATATTTT. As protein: CASSLSGNGNTIYF.

Written as DNA, the CDR3 is TGTGCCAGCAGTCAACAGCTGAACTATGGCTACACCTTC. As protein: CASSQQLNYGYTF. The genes are TRBV12-3 or TRBV12-4 and TRBJ1-2; D call uncertain. Trimming shortened V by 5 bases and J by 2 bases, and 9 bases separated the two germline ends. This CDR3 is 13 amino acids long.

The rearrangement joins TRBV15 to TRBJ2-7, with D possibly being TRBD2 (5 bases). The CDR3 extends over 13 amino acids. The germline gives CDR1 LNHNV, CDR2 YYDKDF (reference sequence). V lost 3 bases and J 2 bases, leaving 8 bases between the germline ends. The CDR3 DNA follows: TGTGCCACCAGCAGTAGAGGGCCCTACGAGCAGTACTTC. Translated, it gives CATSSRGPYEQYF. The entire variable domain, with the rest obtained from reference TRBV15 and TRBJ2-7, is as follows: DAMVIQNPRYQVTQFGKPVTLSCSQTLNHNVMYWYQQKSSQAPKLLFHYYDKDFNNEADTPDNFQSRRPNTSFCFLDIRSPGLGDTAMYLCATSSRGPYEQYFGPGTRLTVT.

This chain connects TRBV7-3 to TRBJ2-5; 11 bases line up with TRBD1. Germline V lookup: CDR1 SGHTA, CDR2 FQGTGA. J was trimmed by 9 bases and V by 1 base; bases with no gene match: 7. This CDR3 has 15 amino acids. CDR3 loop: CASSLNPGTGGPQYF. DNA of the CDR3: TGTGCCAGCAGCTTAAACCCTGGGACAGGGGGACCCCAGTACTTC.

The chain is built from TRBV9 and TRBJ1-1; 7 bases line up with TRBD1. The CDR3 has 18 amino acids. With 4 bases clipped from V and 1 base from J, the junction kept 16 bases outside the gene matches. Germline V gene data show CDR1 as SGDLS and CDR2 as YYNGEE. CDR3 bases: TGTGCCAGCAGCCCCCGTAGTCAATCCGGGACAGCGAACACTGAAGCTTTCTTT. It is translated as CASSPRSQSGTANTEAFF.

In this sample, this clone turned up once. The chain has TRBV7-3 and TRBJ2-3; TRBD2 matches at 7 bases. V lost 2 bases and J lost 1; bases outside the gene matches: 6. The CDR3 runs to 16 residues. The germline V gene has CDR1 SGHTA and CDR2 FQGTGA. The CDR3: CASSLSGGSGTDTQYF. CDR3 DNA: TGTGCCAGCAGCTTATCGGGAGGTTCGGGCACAGATACGCAGTATTTT.

The CDR3, as DNA: TGTGCCAGCTCACACGTTGTGGAGGGAGGGCATGGCTACACCTTC. Encoded protein: CASSHVVEGGHGYTF. The chain couples TRBV18 to TRBJ1-2; D gene unclear. This CDR3 has 15 residues. V gave up 4 bases and J gave up 6 bases, with 18 bases separating them. Germline V gives CDR1 KGHSH, CDR2 LQKENI.

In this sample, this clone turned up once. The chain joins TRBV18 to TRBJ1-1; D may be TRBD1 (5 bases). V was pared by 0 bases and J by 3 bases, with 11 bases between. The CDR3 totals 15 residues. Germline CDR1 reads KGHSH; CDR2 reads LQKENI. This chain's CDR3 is CASSPPEGYDTEAFF. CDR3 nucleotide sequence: TGTGCCAGCTCACCACCGGAGGGGTACGACACTGAAGCTTTCTTT.

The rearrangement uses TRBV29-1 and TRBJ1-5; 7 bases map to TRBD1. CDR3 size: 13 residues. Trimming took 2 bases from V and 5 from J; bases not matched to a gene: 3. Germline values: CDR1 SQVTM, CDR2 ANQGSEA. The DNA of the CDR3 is TGCAGCGTTGAATCAGGGGGAGATCAGCCCCAGCATTTT. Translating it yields CSVESGGDQPQHF.

CDR3 coding DNA: TGTGCCAGCAGCCTATTGGAGCAGGGGGCTTATGGCTACACCTTC. This encodes CASSLLEQGAYGYTF. The chain employs TRBV5-6 and TRBJ1-2; 8 nucleotides agree with TRBD1. CDR3 length: 15 amino acids. Germline CDR1 reads SGHDT; CDR2 reads YYEEEE. V lost 4 bases, J lost 5 bases, and 10 bases stayed unmatched.

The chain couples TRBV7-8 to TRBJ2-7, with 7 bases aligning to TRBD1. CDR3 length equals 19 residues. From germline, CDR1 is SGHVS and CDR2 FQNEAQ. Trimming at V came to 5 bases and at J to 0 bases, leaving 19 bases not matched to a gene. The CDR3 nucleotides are TGTGCCAGCAGCGTCGAACGTTTTTGGTCGAGACAGGGCTCCTACGAGCAGTACTTC. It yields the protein CASSVERFWSRQGSYEQYF.

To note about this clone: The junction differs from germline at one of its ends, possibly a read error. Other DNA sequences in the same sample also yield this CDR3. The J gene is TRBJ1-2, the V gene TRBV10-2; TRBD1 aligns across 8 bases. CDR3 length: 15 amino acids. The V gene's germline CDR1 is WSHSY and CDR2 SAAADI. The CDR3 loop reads CASNPGQGANYGYTF. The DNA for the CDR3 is TGCGCCAGCAACCCAGGACAGGGCGCAAACTATGGCTACACCTTT.

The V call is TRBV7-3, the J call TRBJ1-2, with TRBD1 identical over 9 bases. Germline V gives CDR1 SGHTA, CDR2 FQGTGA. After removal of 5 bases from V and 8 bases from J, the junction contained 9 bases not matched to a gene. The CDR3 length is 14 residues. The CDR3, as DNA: TGTGCCAGCAGCCTTAGTCCCGGGACAGGGGGCTACACCTTC. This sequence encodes CASSLSPGTGGYTF.

The CDR3 is CASRIIRDRSNYGYTF. CDR3 sequence (DNA): TGTGCCAGCAGGATTATACGGGACAGGTCTAACTATGGCTACACCTTC. This chain connects TRBV2 to TRBJ1-2, with 8 bases fitting TRBD1. Per germline, CDR1 SNHLY and CDR2 FYNNEI. The CDR3 runs to 16 residues. V gave up 6 bases and J gave up 0 bases; unmatched junction bases: 9.

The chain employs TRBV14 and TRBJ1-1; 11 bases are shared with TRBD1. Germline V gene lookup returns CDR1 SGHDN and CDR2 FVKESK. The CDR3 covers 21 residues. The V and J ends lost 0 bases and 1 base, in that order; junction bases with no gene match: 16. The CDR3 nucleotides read TGTGCCAGCAGCCAAGATCGGGGGACAGGGGGAACCTATTATTCGAACACTGAAGCTTTCTTT. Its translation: CASSQDRGTGGTYYSNTEAFF.

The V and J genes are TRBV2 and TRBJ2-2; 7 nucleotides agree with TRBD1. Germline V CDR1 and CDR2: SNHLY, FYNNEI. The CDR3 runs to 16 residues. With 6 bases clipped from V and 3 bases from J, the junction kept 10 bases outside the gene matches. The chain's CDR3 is CASSRAGGGDTGELFF. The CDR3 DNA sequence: TGTGCCAGCAGCCGAGCAGGGGGTGGGGACACCGGGGAGCTGTTTTTT. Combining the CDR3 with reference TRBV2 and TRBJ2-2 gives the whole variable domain EPEVTQTPSHQVTQMGQEVILRCVPISNHLYFYWYRQILGQKVEFLVSFYNNEISEKSEIFDDQFSVERPDGSNFTLKIRSTKLEDSAMYFCASSRAGGGDTGELFFGEGSRLTVL.

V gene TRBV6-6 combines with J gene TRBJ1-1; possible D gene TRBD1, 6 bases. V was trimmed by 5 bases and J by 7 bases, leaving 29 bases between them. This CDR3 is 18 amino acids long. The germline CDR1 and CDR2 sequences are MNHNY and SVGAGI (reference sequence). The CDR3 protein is CASSRGAGARDEKNEAFF. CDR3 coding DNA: TGTGCCAGCAGTCGAGGGGCAGGGGCGAGGGATGAAAAGAATGAAGCTTTCTTT.

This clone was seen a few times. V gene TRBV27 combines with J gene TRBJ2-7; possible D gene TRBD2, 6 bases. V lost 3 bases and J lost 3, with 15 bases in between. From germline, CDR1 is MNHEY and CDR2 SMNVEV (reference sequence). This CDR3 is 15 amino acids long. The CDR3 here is CASSFGVADIYEQYF. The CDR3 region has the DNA TGTGCCAGCAGTTTTGGGGTAGCGGACATCTACGAGCAGTACTTC.

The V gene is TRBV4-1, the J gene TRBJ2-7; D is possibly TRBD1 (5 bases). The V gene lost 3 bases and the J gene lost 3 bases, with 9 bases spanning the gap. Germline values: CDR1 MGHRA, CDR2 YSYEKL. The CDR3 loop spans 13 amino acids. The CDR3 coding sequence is TGCGCCAGCAGCCATCCCGACAGCTACGAGCAGTACTTC. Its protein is CASSHPDSYEQYF.

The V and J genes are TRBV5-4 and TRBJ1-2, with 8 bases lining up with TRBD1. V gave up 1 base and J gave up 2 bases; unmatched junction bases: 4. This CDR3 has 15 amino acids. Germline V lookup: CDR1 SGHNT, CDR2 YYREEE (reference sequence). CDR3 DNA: TGTGCCAGCAGCTTGAGTCGACAGGGGAACTATGGCTACACCTTC. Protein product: CASSLSRQGNYGYTF.

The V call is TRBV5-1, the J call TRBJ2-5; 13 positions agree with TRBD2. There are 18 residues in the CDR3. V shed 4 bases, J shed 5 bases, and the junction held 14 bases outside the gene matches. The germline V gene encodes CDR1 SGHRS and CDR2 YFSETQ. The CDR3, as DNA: TGCGCCAGCAGCGACCAACCGGGACTAGCGGGATTAGGGGAGACCCAGTACTTC. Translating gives CASSDQPGLAGLGETQYF.